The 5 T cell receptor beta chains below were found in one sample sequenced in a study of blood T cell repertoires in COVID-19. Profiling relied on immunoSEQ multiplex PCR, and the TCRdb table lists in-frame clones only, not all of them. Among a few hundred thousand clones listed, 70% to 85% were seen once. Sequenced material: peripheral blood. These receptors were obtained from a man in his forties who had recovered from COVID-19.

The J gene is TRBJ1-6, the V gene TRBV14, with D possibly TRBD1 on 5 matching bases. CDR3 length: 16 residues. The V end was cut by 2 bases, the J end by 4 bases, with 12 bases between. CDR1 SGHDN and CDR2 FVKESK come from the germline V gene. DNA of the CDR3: TGTGCCAGCAGCCAAAGGGGCTTGGGTTATAATTCACCCCTCCACTTT. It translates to CASSQRGLGYNSPLHF.

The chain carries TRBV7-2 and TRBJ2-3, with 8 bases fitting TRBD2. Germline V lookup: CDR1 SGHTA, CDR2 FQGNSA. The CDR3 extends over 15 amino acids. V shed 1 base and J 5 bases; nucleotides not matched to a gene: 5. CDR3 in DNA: TGTGCCAGCAGCTTAGTCGGGACTAGTGAAGATACGCAGTATTTT. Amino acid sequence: CASSLVGTSEDTQYF.

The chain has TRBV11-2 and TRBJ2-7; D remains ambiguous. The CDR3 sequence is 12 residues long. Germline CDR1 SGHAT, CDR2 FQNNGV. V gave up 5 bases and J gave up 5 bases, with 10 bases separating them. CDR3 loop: CASSPPVDEQYF. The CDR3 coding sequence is TGTGCCAGCAGCCCCCCCGTCGACGAGCAGTACTTC.

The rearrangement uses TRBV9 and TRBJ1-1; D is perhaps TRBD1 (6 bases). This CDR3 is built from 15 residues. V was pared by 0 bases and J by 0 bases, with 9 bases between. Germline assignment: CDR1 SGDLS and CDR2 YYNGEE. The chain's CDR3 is CASSVEGGMNTEAFF. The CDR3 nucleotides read TGTGCCAGCAGCGTAGAGGGGGGGATGAACACTGAAGCTTTCTTT.

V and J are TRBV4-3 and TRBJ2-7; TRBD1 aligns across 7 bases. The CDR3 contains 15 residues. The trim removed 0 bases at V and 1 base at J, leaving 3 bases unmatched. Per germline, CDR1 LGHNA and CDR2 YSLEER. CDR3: CASSQDRDSSYEQYF. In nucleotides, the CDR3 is TGCGCCAGCAGCCAAGATCGGGACAGTTCCTACGAGCAGTACTTC.